These 8 T cell receptor beta chains originate from one sample sequenced in a study of ipilimumab plus nivolumab after autologous stem cell transplantation. Clones were sequenced by immunoSEQ multiplex PCR, and TCRdb holds only the in-frame ones, with some missing. The table includes over 75,000 clones, 83% detected once. Here the sequenced sample was PBMCs, taken in a trial of ipilimumab plus nivolumab as post-transplant consolidation. The receptors stem from a male donor with diffuse large B-cell lymphoma.

The V and J genes are TRBV6-5 and TRBJ1-2; 10 bases are shared with TRBD1. With 7 bases clipped from V and 2 bases from J, the junction kept 4 bases outside the gene matches. Germline V gene lookup returns CDR1 MNHEY and CDR2 SVGAGI. The CDR3 has 14 residues. The CDR3 is CASTRGQGNYGYTF. The DNA of the CDR3 is TGTGCCAGCACCCGGGGACAGGGGAACTATGGCTACACCTTC.

The chain carries TRBV19 and TRBJ1-5, with no clear D. From germline, CDR1 is LNHDA and CDR2 SQIVND (reference sequence). The CDR3 is 17 amino acids. V was clipped by 3 bases and J by 2 bases, with 17 bases between them. The CDR3 nucleotides are TGTGCCAGTAGTATTTTGACCCGGGCTCTTCGCAATCAGCCCCAGCATTTT. Protein: CASSILTRALRNQPQHF.

The chain recombines TRBV2 with TRBJ2-3; D might be TRBD2 (5 bases). Trimming cost V 2 bases and J 2 bases, with 11 bases left between them. This CDR3 has 15 residues. Germline CDR1 and CDR2: SNHLY and FYNNEI. CDR3 sequence: CASSEIGETTDTQYF. DNA for the CDR3: TGTGCCAGCAGTGAAATCGGGGAGACCACAGATACGCAGTATTTT.

This chain uses TRBV5-5 with TRBJ1-2; no clear D. Trimming took off 0 bases at V and 4 bases at J, with 7 bases between the two ends. Germline-derived CDR1 and CDR2 are SGHKS and YYEKEE (reference sequence). This CDR3 is 13 amino acids long. CDR3 sequence: CASSLDTSYGYTF. Written as DNA, the CDR3 is TGTGCCAGCAGCTTGGATACCAGCTATGGCTACACCTTC.

The rearrangement joins TRBV18 to TRBJ2-3; tentatively, D is TRBD2 (7 bases). Trimming shortened V by 0 bases and J by 2 bases, and 15 bases separated the two germline ends. Germline assignment: CDR1 KGHSH and CDR2 LQKENI. The CDR3 consists of 17 residues. CDR3 residues: CASSPPVGGADTDTQYF. In DNA, the CDR3 is TGTGCCAGCTCACCACCGGTGGGGGGGGCGGACACAGATACGCAGTATTTT.

This clone showed up just a few times. This sequence joins TRBV10-2 and TRBJ1-6; 7 bases map to TRBD1. CDR3 length: 14 amino acids. Germline trimming cut 6 bases from V and 6 bases from J; bases unmatched to any gene: 5. CDR1 is WSHSY and CDR2 is SAAADI in the germline V gene. The CDR3 protein is CASRKGQSNSPLHF. CDR3 sequence (DNA): TGCGCCAGCAGGAAGGGACAGAGTAATTCACCCCTCCACTTT.

The chain combines TRBV7-8 with TRBJ2-3, with a possible D match to TRBD1 (6 bases). The CDR3 has 13 amino acids. Germline V gene data show CDR1 as SGHVS and CDR2 as FQNEAQ. The ends were cut back, 8 bases at V and 6 bases at J, with 15 bases in the middle. This CDR3 is CASVRGEYDTQYF. CDR3 DNA: TGTGCCAGCGTCAGGGGAGAGTACGATACGCAGTATTTT.

The chain employs TRBV4-1 and TRBJ2-3; 8 nucleotides align to TRBD1. The V and J ends lost 6 bases and 3 bases, in that order; junction bases with no gene match: 5. The germline gives CDR1 MGHRA, CDR2 YSYEKL. The CDR3 loop spans 14 amino acids. This CDR3 is CASRLQGVTDTQYF. CDR3 sequence (DNA): TGCGCCAGCAGGCTACAGGGGGTGACAGATACGCAGTATTTT.